The subject of this entry is one T cell receptor (beta chain). Its antigen is unknown. Profiling of TCR beta VDJ combinations and CDR3 sequences used genomic DNA as template. Each CDR3 protein is one row after TCRdb ran MiXCR on the reads. This table has around 400,000 distinct CDR3 sequences, 65% to 80% appearing once. The data belong to a study of CD8+CD57+ T cells in acquired aplastic anemia. Study in general: On average, sorted CD4+ and CD8+ cells gave 3 to 4 ug of DNA. Healthy donors gave approximately 10 million reads on average for CD4+ cells.

Study results and caveats: Overlapping CD8+ CDR3 repertoires of patients and controls contained 25 to 35 shared sequences. Significant differences in CD8+ Simpson's diversity were not observed between patients and controls.

Source material: sorted CD4+, CD8+, or CD8+CD57+ T cells (not recorded which) from PBMCs. The receptor comes from a human donor in good health, serving as a control.

The CDR3 sequence: CSASAGGSDTQYF. In DNA form, the CDR3 reads TGCAGTGCTTCCGCGGGAGGCTCAGATACGCAGTATTTT. V usage is TRBV20-1 and J usage is TRBJ2-3, with 8 bases matching TRBD2. This CDR3 spans 13 amino acids. After removal of 5 bases from V and 4 bases from J, the junction contained 5 bases not matched to a gene. Germline V gene data show CDR1 as DFQATT and CDR2 as SNEGSKA (reference sequence).